The sequence of this T cell receptor (beta chain) was determined in a study of shared clonotypes between healthy human individuals (dated by TCRdb to about 2020). Regarding the study in general: The cohort included three men and a couple of women between 18 and 49 years of age. Different laboratories and diverse techniques were used to prepare libraries and sequence TCR repertoires, to increase sequencing depth and limit assay-specific biases. To estimate repertoire size and how much clonotype sharing occurs between individuals, the study deeply sequenced the blood TCR repertoires of roughly 5 healthy adults. Between about 0.85 and 10 billion PBMCs per donor were obtained by leukapheresis. For each donor, CD4 naive and CD4 memory were each run on three plates, CD8 naive on two plates, and CD8 memory on one plate. Results and caveats for the whole study, not just this receptor: Even with the large sequencing depth, rarefaction of the sorted-subset datasets indicated that sequencing was incomplete. Because the study included only a small number of donors, the genetic and exposure-history diversity represented was limited. Clonotypes shared by all four sorted-subset donors showed higher generation probabilities than non-shared clonotypes. Sampling was restricted to blood, and TCR repertoires in tissue are likely to differ from TCR repertoires in blood. Sharing across several donors was observed for approximately 5% of naive CD4, about 4% of naive CD8, 2% to 2.5% of memory CD4, and 0.4% of memory CD8 clonotypes. Larger estimated clonotype richness was generally found for naive subsets than for memory subsets. Pairwise subsampling led to the expectation that sequencing depth would affect the degree of clonotype sharing among donors.

CD8 naive samples were CD45RO-negative cells positively selected for CCR7, giving a CD45RA+CCR7+ population that excluded TemRA cells. The donors were healthy, HIV-negative adults who had no recently reported acute infections or vaccinations. Only Caucasian adults living in Nashville, Tennessee, USA were represented among the donors. Blood was collected by leukapheresis, and PBMCs were isolated by Ficoll-Histopaque density gradient centrifugation and then cryopreserved in liquid nitrogen vapor phase. Purity and quantity of every magnetically sorted T cell population were checked by analytical flow cytometry. Genomic DNA was isolated from every sorted fraction and measured by UV absorbance on a Nanodrop 2000c. A note on this clone: No antigen is known for it. Per-base quality was not reported, and no clone a single base away is much larger than it. Other DNA sequences in this specimen translate into the identical CDR3.

Using the deep immunoSEQ assay, TCR CDR3 regions were amplified from genomic DNA by multiplex PCR. Extracted genomic DNA from each cell subset was spread evenly across all wells of several immunoSEQ 96-well plates, with each plate serving as a replicate. For sorted subsets, 200 to 250 ng of genomic DNA, equivalent to 25,000 to 35,000 T cell genomes, went into each replicate PCR. The purified libraries were quantified using a Qubit 3.0 fluorometer, sized with a Bioanalyzer 2100, and then quantified again using the KAPA Library Quantification kit. Every immunoSEQ 96-well plate was sequenced on a separate single-read 150-cycle Illumina NextSeq 550 flow cell. In the source study's methods: Because the immunoSEQ output included only junctional sequences and no quality scores, the filtering could not be the same as the filtering used for full-length reads. To assign V/J genes and CDR3, sequences were annotated using PyIR, a Python wrapper for IgBLAST v1.9, with IMGT germline references. Any read was removed if the V/J assignment was weak (E-value above 1e-6), the CDR3 was missing, or the read contained stop codons, out-of-frame junctions, or ambiguous translated residues. V3J clonotypes were defined by identical inferred V gene, J gene, and CDR3 amino acid sequence. The percentage overlap between two repertoires was calculated by dividing the number of shared unique clonotypes by the size of the smaller repertoire. Three approaches were used to assess repertoire richness: RTK rarefaction, the Chao1 estimator, and Recon v2.1 estimates of unobserved clonotypes. For all TCRbeta clonotypes obtained by the gDNA method from a few donors, generation probabilities were computed with OLGA. As stored in TCRdb, this immuneACCESS dataset retains in-frame rearrangements with V and J assigned. A fraction of the clones does not appear; measured against another copy, unresolved V genes explain less than half of the discrepancy, and the remainder lacks a known reason. V, J and clone size were drawn from that table, and D and trimming were deduced from the DNA. The sample table shows about 1,900,000 clones, and approximately 94% are seen once. 0.95% to 1.5% of the sample comes from the top ten.

The sample was naive CD8+ T cells sorted from blood. This sample's cell subset or site label indicates: CD45RA+CCR7+. The clonotype comes from a man between 18 and 35 years old in good health.

Here the CDR3 is given as CASSYATAYEQYF. Here is the DNA: TGTGCCAGCAGTTACGCCACCGCCTACGAGCAGTACTTC. The chain joins TRBV6-6 to TRBJ2-7; the D gene assignment is ambiguous. Trimming at the junction amounts to 2 bases on V and 2 bases on J, and the germline ends lie 7 bases apart. Taken from the germline V gene (reference sequence), the CDR1 and CDR2 loops are MNHNY and SVGAGI. From the cysteine through the phenylalanine, the CDR3 covers 13 amino acids. Only CDR3 DNA is held: 39 bases, read in frame from base 1.